The clone carrying this T cell receptor beta chain showed up just once. The sample is drawn from a study of OX40 agonist ivuxolimab in advanced cancers. Study background: The study treated patients with ivuxolimab, an agonistic anti-OX40 (CD134) antibody. Eligibility admitted prior anti-PD-1, anti-PD-L1 or anti-CTLA-4 therapy; roughly 37% had some. Of the patients, three showed partial responses, one with hepatocellular carcinoma and two with cutaneous melanoma.

V was cut by 6 bases and J by 8 bases, with 16 bases left in between. Germline CDR1 is MDHEN and CDR2 is SYDVKM. The CDR3 totals 13 residues. Using immunoSEQ multiplex PCR, the repertoire was profiled, and TCRdb retains in-frame clones only, with some absent. The data contain about 37,000 clones, 85% of them singletons. The material sequenced was CD4+ or CD8+ T cells sorted from blood, taken in a trial of the OX40 agonist ivuxolimab. The V and J genes are TRBV28 and TRBJ1-2, with D hard to call. The TCR was taken from an adult with an advanced solid tumor such as melanoma, head and neck, liver or kidney cancer. CDR3 amino acids: CASSTLQAGGYTF. The DNA for the CDR3 is TGTGCCAGCAGCACCCTGCAGGCAGGCGGCTACACCTTC.